This T cell receptor beta chain was profiled in a study of blood T cell repertoires in COVID-19. Turning to the study itself: Donors in the United States, Italy and Spain gave samples during acute or convalescent COVID-19. The analysed material was cDNA or gDNA that came from T cells, B-cell-depleted T cells, or PBMCs.

This clone was detected only a few times. TCRdb's table, derived via immunoSEQ multiplex PCR, lists solely in-frame clones and lacks some. The data hold fewer than 100,000 clones, with 70% to 80% observed a single time. The J segment lost 1 base and the V segment lost 4 bases, leaving 6 bases of the junction unmatched. The CDR3 has 16 residues. CDR1 is SGHNT, CDR2 YENEEA, per germline. Material: peripheral blood. The chain combines TRBV11-3 with TRBJ1-4, with 7 bases matching TRBD1. This TCR was sampled from a human donor in a cohort sampled during active COVID-19. For the CDR3, the DNA is TGTGCCAGCAGCTCGACAGGGAGCCGAACTAATGAAAAACTGTTTTTT. Protein: CASSSTGSRTNEKLFF.